The clone carrying this TCR beta chain was seen repeatedly, ten times or more. No antigen is known for it. These data originate in a study of T-cell reconstitution after alpha-beta-depleted transplantation in children. Points from the study as a whole: Alpha-beta T cells about two months after transplant reportedly derived from several hundred expanded graft clones. One year post-transplant, T-cell counts and diversity were largely derived from T cells produced anew. It was surviving recipient T cells and thymic progenitors that gave some patients high TCRbeta diversity at day 60.

It was with unique molecular identifiers that the TCRbeta library was prepared. TCRdb re-called the PCR reads through MiXCR, storing one row per CDR3 protein. There are about 300,000 distinct CDR3 sequences in the sample; roughly 7.8% occur only once, and 8.5% to 9.5% lies in the top ten. CDR3 length equals 17 residues. V lost 6 bases and J lost 3; bases outside the gene matches: 14. The germline gives CDR1 DFQATT, CDR2 SNEGSKA (reference sequence). This receptor was obtained from a female patient between 2 and 10 years old who had a stem cell transplant for Fanconi anemia, so the T cells may come from the graft donor. The chain couples TRBV20-1 to TRBJ2-2, with TRBD1 matching over 9 bases. The sample was peripheral blood, taken 360 days after TCRalphabeta/CD19-depleted stem cell transplant. The CDR3 reads CSAYNHRGRLDTGELFF. Here the CDR3 DNA reads TGCAGTGCGTACAACCACAGGGGGCGCCTGGACACCGGGGAGCTGTTTTTT.